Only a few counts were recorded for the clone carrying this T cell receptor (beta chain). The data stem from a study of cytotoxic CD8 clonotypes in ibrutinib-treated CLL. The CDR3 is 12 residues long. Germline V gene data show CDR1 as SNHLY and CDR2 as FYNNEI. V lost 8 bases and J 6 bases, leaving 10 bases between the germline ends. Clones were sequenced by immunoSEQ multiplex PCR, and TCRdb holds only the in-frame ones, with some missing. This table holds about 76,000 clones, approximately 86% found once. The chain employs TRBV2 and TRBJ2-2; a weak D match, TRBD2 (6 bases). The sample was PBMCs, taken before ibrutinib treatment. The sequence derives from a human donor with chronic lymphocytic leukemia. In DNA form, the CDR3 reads TGTGCCAGCGGGAGGCAGCCCGGGGAGCTGTTTTTT. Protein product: CASGRQPGELFF.